This T cell receptor (beta chain) comes out of a study of T-cell reconstitution after alpha-beta-depleted transplantation in children. During its preparation, the TCRbeta library received unique molecular identifiers. From the PCR reads, TCRdb called clonotypes with MiXCR, one entry per CDR3 protein. Among hundreds of thousands of distinct CDR3 sequences, around 7.8% were seen once, and the ten largest hold roughly 5.8%. The sample holds many counts of this clonotype. V was cut by 6 bases and J by 3 bases, with 11 bases left in between. The V gene's germline CDR1 is MNHEY and CDR2 SMNVEV (reference sequence). This CDR3 is 13 amino acids long.

V gene TRBV27 combines with J gene TRBJ1-2; D possibly corresponds to TRBD1 (6 bases). This sample comprised PBMCs, mostly from graft donor cells, obtained 180 days after TCRalphabeta/CD19-depleted stem cell transplant. The sequence was collected from a male patient younger than 18 who had a stem cell transplant for acute lymphoblastic leukemia, so the T cells may come from the graft donor. The CDR3, as DNA: TGTGCCAGCAGACACAGACAGGACTATGGCTACACCTTC. Translated, it gives CASRHRQDYGYTF.